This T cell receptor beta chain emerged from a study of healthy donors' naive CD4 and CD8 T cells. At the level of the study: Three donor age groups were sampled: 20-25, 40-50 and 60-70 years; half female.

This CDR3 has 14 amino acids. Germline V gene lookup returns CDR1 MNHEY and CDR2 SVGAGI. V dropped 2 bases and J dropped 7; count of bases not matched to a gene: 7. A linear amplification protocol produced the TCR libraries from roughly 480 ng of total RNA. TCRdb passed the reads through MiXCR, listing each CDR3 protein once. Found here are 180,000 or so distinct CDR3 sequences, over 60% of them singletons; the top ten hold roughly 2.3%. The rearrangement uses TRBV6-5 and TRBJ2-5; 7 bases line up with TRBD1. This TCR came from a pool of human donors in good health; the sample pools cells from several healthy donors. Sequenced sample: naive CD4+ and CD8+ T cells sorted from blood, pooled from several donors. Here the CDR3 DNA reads TGTGCCAGCAGTTACGGAGGACAGGCGACGACCCAGTACTTC. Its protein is CASSYGGQATTQYF.